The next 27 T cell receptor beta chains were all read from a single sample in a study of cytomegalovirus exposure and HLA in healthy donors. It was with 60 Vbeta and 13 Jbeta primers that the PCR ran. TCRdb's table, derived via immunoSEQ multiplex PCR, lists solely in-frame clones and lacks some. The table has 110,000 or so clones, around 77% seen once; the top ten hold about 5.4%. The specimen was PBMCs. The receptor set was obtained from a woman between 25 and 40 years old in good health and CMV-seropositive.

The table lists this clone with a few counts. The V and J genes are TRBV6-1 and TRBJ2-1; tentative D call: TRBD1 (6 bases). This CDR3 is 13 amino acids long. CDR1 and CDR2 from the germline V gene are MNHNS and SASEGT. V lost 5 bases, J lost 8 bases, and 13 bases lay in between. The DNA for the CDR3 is TGTGCCAGCAGTCCACAGGGAGTCCATGAGCAGTTCTTC. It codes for CASSPQGVHEQFF.

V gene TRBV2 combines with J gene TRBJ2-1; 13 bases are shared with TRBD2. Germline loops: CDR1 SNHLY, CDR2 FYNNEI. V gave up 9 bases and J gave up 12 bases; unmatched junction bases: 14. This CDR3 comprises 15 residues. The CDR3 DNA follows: TGTGCCAGTACACTAGCCGGGACTAGCGGGGTCGGGCAGTTCTTC. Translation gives CASTLAGTSGVGQFF.

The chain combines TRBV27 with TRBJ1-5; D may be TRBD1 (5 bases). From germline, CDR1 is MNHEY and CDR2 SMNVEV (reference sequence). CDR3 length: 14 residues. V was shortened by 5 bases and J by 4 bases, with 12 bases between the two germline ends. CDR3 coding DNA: TGTGCCAGCAGTCCGTACGGGGGGAATCAGCCCCAGCATTTT. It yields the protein CASSPYGGNQPQHF.

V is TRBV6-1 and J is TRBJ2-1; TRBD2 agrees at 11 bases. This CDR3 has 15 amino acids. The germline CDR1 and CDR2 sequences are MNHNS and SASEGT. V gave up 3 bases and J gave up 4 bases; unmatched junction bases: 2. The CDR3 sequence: CASSDLAGGYNEQFF. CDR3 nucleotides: TGTGCCAGCAGTGACCTAGCGGGGGGATACAATGAGCAGTTCTTC.

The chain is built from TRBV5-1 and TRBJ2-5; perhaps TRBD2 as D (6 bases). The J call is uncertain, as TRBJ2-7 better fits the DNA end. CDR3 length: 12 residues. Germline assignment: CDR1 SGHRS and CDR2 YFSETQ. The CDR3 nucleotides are TGCGCCAGCAGGGGCGGGGCGGGCGAGCAGTACTTC. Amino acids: CASRGGAGEQYF.

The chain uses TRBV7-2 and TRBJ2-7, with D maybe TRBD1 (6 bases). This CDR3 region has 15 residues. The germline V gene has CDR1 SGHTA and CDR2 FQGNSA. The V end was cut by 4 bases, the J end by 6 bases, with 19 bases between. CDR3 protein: CASSSGTRAPLEQYF. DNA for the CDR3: TGTGCCAGCAGCTCCGGGACAAGGGCCCCGCTCGAGCAGTACTTC.

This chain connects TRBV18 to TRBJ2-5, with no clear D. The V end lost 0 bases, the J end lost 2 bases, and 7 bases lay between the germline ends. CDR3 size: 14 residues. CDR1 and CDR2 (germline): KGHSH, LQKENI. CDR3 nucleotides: TGTGCCAGCTCACCACCGTCCCTACAAGAGACCCAGTACTTC. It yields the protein CASSPPSLQETQYF.

The DNA of the CDR3 is TGTGCCAGCAACCTACCCAGCACAGATACGCAGTATTTT. This sequence encodes CASNLPSTDTQYF. The chain links TRBV11-2 to TRBJ2-3; D gene ambiguous. This CDR3 has 13 residues. The ends were cut back, 7 bases at V and 0 bases at J, with 8 bases in the middle. The V gene's germline CDR1 is SGHAT and CDR2 FQNNGV.

The chain's CDR3 is CASGWTGGRETQYF. The CDR3 DNA is TGTGCCAGCGGGTGGACAGGGGGGAGAGAGACCCAGTACTTC. This rearrangement joins TRBV28 to TRBJ2-5; TRBD1 agrees at 10 bases. Trimming at V came to 8 bases and at J to 4 bases, leaving 7 bases not matched to a gene. The length of the CDR3 is 14 residues. Germline values: CDR1 MDHEN, CDR2 SYDVKM.

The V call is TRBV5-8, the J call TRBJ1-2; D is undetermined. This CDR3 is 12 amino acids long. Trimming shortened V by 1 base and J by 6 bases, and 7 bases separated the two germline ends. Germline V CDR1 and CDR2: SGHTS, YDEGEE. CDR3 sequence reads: CASSLLHNGYTF. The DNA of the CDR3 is TGTGCCAGCAGCTTGTTACACAATGGCTACACCTTC.

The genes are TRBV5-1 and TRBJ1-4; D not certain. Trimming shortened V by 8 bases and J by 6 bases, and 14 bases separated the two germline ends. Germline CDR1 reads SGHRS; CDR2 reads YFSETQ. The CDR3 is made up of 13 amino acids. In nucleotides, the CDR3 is TGCGCCAGTCCCTCGGAACGGGATGAAAAACTGTTTTTT. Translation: CASPSERDEKLFF.

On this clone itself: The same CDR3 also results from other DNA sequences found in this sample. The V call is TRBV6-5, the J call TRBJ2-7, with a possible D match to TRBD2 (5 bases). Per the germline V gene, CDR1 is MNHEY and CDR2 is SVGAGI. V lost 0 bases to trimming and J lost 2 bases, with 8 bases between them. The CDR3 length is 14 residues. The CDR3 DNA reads TGTGCCAGCAGTTACTCAGAGGGAACCTACGAGCAGTACTTC. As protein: CASSYSEGTYEQYF.

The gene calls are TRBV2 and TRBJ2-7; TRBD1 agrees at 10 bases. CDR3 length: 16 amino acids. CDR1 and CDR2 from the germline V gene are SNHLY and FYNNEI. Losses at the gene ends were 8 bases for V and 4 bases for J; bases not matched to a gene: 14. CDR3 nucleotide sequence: TGTGCCAGCGGGAGAACGGACAGGGGGAATCAGTACGAGCAGTACTTC. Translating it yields CASGRTDRGNQYEQYF.

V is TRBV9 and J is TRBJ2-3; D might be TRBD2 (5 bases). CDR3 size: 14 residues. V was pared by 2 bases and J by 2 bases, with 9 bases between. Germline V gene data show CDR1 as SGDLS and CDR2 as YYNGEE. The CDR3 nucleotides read TGTGCCAGCAGCGTTTCTAGCAACACAGATACGCAGTATTTT. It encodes CASSVSSNTDTQYF.

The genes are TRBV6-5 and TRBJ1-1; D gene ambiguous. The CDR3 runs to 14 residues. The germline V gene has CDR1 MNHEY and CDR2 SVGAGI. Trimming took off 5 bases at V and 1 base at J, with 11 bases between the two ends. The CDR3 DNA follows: TGTGCCAGCAGTCCTGACATCTGGAACACTGAAGCTTTCTTT. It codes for CASSPDIWNTEAFF.

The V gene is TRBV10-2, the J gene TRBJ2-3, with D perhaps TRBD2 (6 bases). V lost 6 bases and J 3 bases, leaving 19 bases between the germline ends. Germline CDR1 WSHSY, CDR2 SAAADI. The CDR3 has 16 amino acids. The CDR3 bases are TGCGCCAGCAGGGCTCTCATCGGGAGTTTAACAGATACGCAGTATTTT. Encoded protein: CASRALIGSLTDTQYF.

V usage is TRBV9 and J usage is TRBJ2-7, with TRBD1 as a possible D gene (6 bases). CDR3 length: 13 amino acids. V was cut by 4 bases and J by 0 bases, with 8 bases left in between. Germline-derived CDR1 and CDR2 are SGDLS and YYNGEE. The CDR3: CASSPGHSYEQYF. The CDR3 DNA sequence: TGTGCCAGCAGCCCGGGACACTCCTACGAGCAGTACTTC.

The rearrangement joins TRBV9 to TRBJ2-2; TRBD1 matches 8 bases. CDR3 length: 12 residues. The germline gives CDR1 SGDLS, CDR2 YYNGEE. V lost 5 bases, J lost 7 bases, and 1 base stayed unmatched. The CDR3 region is CASRQGDGELFF. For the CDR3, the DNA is TGTGCCAGCAGACAGGGGGACGGGGAGCTGTTTTTT.

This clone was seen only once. DNA of the CDR3: TGTGCCAGCAGTTTCGCCGTTGGGGGCTCTGAAGCTTTCTTT. It codes for CASSFAVGGSEAFF. This chain joins TRBV11-3 and TRBJ1-1; D perhaps matches TRBD1 (6 bases). Trimming removed 6 bases from V and 6 bases from J, with 17 bases in between. CDR1 and CDR2 (germline): SGHNT, YENEEA. The CDR3 is made up of 14 amino acids.

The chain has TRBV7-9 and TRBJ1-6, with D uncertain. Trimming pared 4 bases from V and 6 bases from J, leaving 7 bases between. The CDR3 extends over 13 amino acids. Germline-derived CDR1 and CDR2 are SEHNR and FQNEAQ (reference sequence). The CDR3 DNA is TGTGCCAGCAGCTCTGGGAGTAATTCACCCCTCCACTTT. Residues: CASSSGSNSPLHF.

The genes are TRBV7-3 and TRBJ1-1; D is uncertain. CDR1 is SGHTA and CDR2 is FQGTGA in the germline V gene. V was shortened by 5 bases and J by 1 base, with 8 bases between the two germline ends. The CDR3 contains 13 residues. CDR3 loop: CASSIAGNTEAFF. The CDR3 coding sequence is TGTGCCAGCAGCATTGCAGGGAACACTGAAGCTTTCTTT.

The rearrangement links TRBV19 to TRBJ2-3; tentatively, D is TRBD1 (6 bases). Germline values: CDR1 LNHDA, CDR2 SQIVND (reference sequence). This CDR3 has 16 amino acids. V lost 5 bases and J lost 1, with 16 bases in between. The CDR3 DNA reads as TGTGCCAGTAGTGCTCTTGCAGGGGAACGCACAGATACGCAGTATTTT. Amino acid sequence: CASSALAGERTDTQYF.

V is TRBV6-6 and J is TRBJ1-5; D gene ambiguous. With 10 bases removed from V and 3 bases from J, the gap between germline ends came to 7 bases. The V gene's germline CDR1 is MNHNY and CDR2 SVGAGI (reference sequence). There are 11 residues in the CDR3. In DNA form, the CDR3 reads TGTGCCACCGCGGTCAATCAGCCCCAGCATTTT. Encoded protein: CATAVNQPQHF.

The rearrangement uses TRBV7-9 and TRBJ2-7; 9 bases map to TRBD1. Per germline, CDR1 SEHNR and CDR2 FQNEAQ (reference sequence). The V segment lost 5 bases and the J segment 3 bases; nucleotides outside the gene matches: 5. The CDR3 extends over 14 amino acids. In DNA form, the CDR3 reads TGTGCCAGCAGCAACCGGGACAGGGACTACGAGCAGTACTTC. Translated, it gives CASSNRDRDYEQYF. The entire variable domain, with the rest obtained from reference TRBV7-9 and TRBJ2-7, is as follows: DTGVSQNPRHKITKRGQNVTFRCDPISEHNRLYWYRQTLGQGPEFLTYFQNEAQLEKSRLLSDRFSAERPKGSFSTLEIQRTEQGDSAMYLCASSNRDRDYEQYFGPGTRLTVT.

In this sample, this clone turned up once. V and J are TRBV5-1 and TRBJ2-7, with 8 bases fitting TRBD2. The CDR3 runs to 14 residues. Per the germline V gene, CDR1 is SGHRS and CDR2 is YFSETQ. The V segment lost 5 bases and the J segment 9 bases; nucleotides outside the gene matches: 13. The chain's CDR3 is CASSPGGAGGMQYF. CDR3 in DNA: TGCGCCAGCAGTCCCGGGGGGGCGGGAGGTATGCAGTACTTC.

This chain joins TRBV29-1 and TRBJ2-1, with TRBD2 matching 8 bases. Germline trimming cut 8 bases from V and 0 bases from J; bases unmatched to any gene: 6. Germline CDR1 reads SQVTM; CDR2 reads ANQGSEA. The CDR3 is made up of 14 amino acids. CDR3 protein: CSLRAGGSYNEQFF. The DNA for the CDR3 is TGCAGCCTAAGGGCGGGAGGCTCCTACAATGAGCAGTTCTTC.

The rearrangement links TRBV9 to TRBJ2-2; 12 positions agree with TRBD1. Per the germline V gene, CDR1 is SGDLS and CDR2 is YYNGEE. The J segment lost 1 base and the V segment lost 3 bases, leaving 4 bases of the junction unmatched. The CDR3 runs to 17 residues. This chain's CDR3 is CASSEGTGGLNTGELFF. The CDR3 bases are TGTGCCAGCAGCGAAGGGACAGGGGGCTTGAACACCGGGGAGCTGTTTTTT.